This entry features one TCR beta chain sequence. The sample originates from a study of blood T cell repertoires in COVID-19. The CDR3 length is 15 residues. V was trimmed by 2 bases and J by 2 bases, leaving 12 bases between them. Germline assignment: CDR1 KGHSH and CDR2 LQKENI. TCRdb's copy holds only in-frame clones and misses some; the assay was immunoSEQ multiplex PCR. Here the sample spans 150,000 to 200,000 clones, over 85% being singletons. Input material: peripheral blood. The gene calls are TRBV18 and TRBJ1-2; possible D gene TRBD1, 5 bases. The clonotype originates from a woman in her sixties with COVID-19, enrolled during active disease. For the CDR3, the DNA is TGTGCCAGCTCACCAGCAGGGACTGGAAACTATGGCTACACCTTC. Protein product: CASSPAGTGNYGYTF.